This T cell receptor beta chain was observed in a study of T cell responses to AZD1222 COVID-19 vaccine. Points from the study as a whole: The study reported that nearly half of spike-specific TCRs target unmutated variant regions. Dominant CD4 TCR responses targeted spike regions 160-218 and 743-854. The study identified only six AZD1222 recipients as seropositive at baseline. Increases in Spike-specific TCR breadth and depth were seen after two AZD1222 doses.

As to this clone: Its antigen is as yet unknown.

The CDR3 has 14 amino acids. Trimming cost V 6 bases and J 4 bases, with 15 bases left between them. Germline values: CDR1 LNHDA, CDR2 SQIVND (reference sequence). Sequencing used immunoSEQ multiplex PCR; TCRdb keeps in-frame clones, though not all of them. Among 120,000 to 150,000 clones, more than 75% were seen once, and the ten largest hold roughly 5.5%. Sequenced material: peripheral blood, taken on day 0 of AZD1222 vaccination. The sequence was collected from an adult in good health. This chain uses TRBV19 with TRBJ1-1; no firm D call. The CDR3 nucleotides read TGTGCCAGTAGGGTTATGGGAGGGCGCACTGAAGCTTTCTTT. Residues: CASRVMGGRTEAFF.